Given below is one T cell receptor beta chain in context. Antigen: not known. The data were taken from a study of cytomegalovirus exposure and HLA in healthy donors. Overall study findings and caveats: The classifier was said to identify cytomegalovirus status with high specificity and sensitivity.

The donors were part of the roughly 130-subject validation cohort, which stood apart from the 666-subject first cohort. The length of the CDR3 is 15 residues. Germline V gene data show CDR1 as SGHKS and CDR2 as YYEKEE (reference sequence). V shed 4 bases, J shed 2 bases, and the junction held 7 bases outside the gene matches. The method was immunoSEQ multiplex PCR; TCRdb's version includes in-frame clones alone and lacks a portion of them. The table includes roughly 350,000 clones, roughly 88% detected once. The origin of this receptor is a woman aged 18 to 35 in good health and CMV-seronegative. The V call is TRBV5-5, the J call TRBJ2-7, with 9 bases aligning to TRBD1. Sequencing was performed on PBMCs. The CDR3 DNA reads as TGTGCCAGCAGCCCGGGACAGGGTTTGCCCTACGAGCAGTACTTC. It specifies CASSPGQGLPYEQYF.